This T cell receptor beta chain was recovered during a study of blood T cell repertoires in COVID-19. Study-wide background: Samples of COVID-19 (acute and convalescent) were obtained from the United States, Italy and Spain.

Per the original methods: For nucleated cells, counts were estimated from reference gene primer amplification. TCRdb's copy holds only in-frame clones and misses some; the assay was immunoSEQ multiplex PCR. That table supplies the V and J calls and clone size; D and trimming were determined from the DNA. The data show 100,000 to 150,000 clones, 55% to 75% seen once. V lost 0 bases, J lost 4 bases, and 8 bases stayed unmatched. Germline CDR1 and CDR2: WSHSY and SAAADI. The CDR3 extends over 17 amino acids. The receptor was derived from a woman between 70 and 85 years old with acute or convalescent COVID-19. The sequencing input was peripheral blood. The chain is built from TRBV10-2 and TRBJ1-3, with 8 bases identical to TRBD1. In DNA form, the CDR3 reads TGCGCCAGCAGTGAGTCGAGGTGGGACAGGTTCGGAAACACCATATATTTT. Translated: CASSESRWDRFGNTIYF.